This T cell receptor beta chain was observed in a study of CD8+ T cells in alopecia areata. General study points: An increase in clonality over normal scalp was evident in lesional scalp, especially alopecia totalis/universalis. Mouse data revealed clearer TCR sharing than patient data did, a gap possibly tied to HLA.

This CDR3 is 17 amino acids long. J lost 5 bases, V lost 3 bases, and 15 bases had no gene match. Per the germline V gene, CDR1 is LGHNT and CDR2 is FRNRAP. RNA was isolated and reverse transcribed to cDNA, the sequencing template. Here immunoSEQ multiplex PCR was the method, and the copy in TCRdb shows in-frame clones only, minus some. The table includes about 200,000 clones, roughly three fifths detected once. Remarks on this clone: The antigen remains unidentified.

The TCR originated in a human donor in good health. This chain links TRBV12-5 with TRBJ1-2; 7 nucleotides line up with TRBD1. Sequencing was performed on CD8+ T cells sorted from blood. The CDR3 region has the DNA TGTGCTAGTGGTTTCCCTACCGGAACCGGGACAGTGTATGGCTACACCTTC. Translation: CASGFPTGTGTVYGYTF.